A single sample is the source of the 28 T cell receptor beta chains below, sequenced in a study of CD8 T cells in Susac syndrome. Random hexamers primed reverse transcription of about 0.45 to 1 ug RNA. One entry per CDR3 protein results from TCRdb running MiXCR on the immunoSEQ multiplex PCR reads. This table has about 130,000 distinct CDR3 sequences, around 93% appearing once. The source material was CD8+ T cells from PBMCs. These receptors all come from a human donor with Susac syndrome.

This chain links TRBV28 with TRBJ1-5; D gene unclear. This CDR3 is 14 amino acids long. Germline values: CDR1 MDHEN, CDR2 SYDVKM. Trimming left V 6 bases short and J 3 bases short, with 12 bases between. CDR3 in amino acids: CASRVLLVNQPQHF. The CDR3 bases are TGTGCCAGCAGGGTGCTTTTGGTCAATCAGCCCCAGCATTTT. The complete variable domain, with remaining parts taken from reference TRBV28 and TRBJ1-5, reads DVKVTQSSRYLVKRTGEKVFLECVQDMDHENMFWYRQDPGLGLRLIYFSYDVKMKEKGDIPEGYSVSREKKERFSLILESASTNQTSMYLCASRVLLVNQPQHFGDGTRLSIL.

J is TRBJ2-1 and V is TRBV13; TRBD2 matches at 11 bases. J gave up 9 bases and V 5 bases, and 0 bases lay outside the gene matches. This CDR3 region has 12 residues. Germline V gene lookup returns CDR1 PRHDT and CDR2 FYEKMQ (reference sequence). CDR3 residues: CASSTSGGEQFF. In nucleotides, the CDR3 is TGTGCCAGCAGCACTAGCGGGGGTGAGCAGTTCTTC.

The V gene is TRBV6-6, the J gene TRBJ2-7, with D unresolved. The CDR3 contains 12 residues. V shed 2 bases and J shed 3 bases, with 5 bases lying between them. The germline V gene has CDR1 MNHNY and CDR2 SVGAGI (reference sequence). DNA for the CDR3: TGTGCCAGCAGTTACGAGAGCTACGAGCAGTACTTC. This sequence encodes CASSYESYEQYF.

The DNA of the CDR3 is TGTGCCAGCAGTTTGGCAGGGCTGCCGAATGAAGCTTTCTTT. Amino acid sequence: CASSLAGLPNEAFF. This chain joins TRBV27 and TRBJ1-1, with a tentative D call TRBD1 (5 bases). This CDR3 comprises 14 residues. The V gene's germline CDR1 is MNHEY and CDR2 SMNVEV (reference sequence). V lost 3 bases to trimming and J lost 7 bases, with 15 bases between them.

The chain combines TRBV4-1 with TRBJ2-6; D is undetermined. From germline, CDR1 is MGHRA and CDR2 YSYEKL. The V end was cut by 1 base, the J end by 4 bases, with 17 bases between. This CDR3 has 18 residues. The CDR3 coding sequence is TGCGCCAGCAGCCAAGCTCCTATCCAGACCTCAGGGGCCAACGTCCTGACTTTC. Its protein is CASSQAPIQTSGANVLTF.

V usage is TRBV11-1 and J usage is TRBJ2-6; maybe TRBD1 (5 bases). From germline, CDR1 is SGHAT and CDR2 FQDESV (reference sequence). The CDR3 loop spans 22 amino acids. Trimming took off 1 base at V and 0 bases at J, with 25 bases between the two ends. Here the CDR3 reads CASSLGRLTLTGLDSGANVLTF. The CDR3 DNA reads TGTGCCAGCAGCTTAGGACGTCTGACCCTCACAGGCTTAGACTCTGGGGCCAACGTCCTGACTTTC. The variable domain in full, with the rest retrieved from reference TRBV11-1 and TRBJ2-6, is EAEVAQSPRYKITEKSQAVAFWCDPISGHATLYWYRQILGQGPELLVQFQDESVVDDSQLPKDRFSAERLKGVDSTLKIQPAELGDSAMYLCASSLGRLTLTGLDSGANVLTFGAGSRLTVL.

The genes are TRBV9 and TRBJ1-1, with a tentative D call TRBD1 (5 bases). Trimming left V 0 bases short and J 0 bases short, with 9 bases between. This CDR3 contains 15 residues. In germline, CDR1 is SGDLS, CDR2 YYNGEE. CDR3 protein: CASSVGQTMNTEAFF. CDR3 nucleotide sequence: TGTGCCAGCAGCGTAGGACAGACGATGAACACTGAAGCTTTCTTT.

The chain links TRBV5-4 to TRBJ1-2; D gene unclear. The germline V gene has CDR1 SGHNT and CDR2 YYREEE (reference sequence). The CDR3 has 14 amino acids. Trimming cost V 4 bases and J 1 base, with 11 bases left between them. DNA of the CDR3: TGTGCCAGCAGCCTGGAGACGGTTAACTATGGCTACACCTTC. This codes for CASSLETVNYGYTF.

V usage is TRBV9 and J usage is TRBJ1-2, with no clear D. The CDR3 extends over 12 amino acids. Germline CDR1 and CDR2: SGDLS and YYNGEE. The ends were cut back, 4 bases at V and 9 bases at J, with 13 bases in the middle. CDR3 sequence: CASSLPDGSYTF. The DNA of the CDR3 is TGTGCCAGCAGCCTACCAGACGGAAGCTACACCTTC.

The chain joins TRBV11-2 to TRBJ2-7, with D unclear. Germline CDR1 is SGHAT and CDR2 is FQNNGV. Trimming took 5 bases from V and 2 from J, leaving 13 bases between them. CDR3 size: 14 residues. CDR3 sequence reads: CASSQSAMAYEQYF. The CDR3 DNA follows: TGTGCCAGCAGCCAAAGCGCTATGGCCTACGAGCAGTACTTC.

CDR3 in amino acids: CASSGRDSYEQYF. Written as DNA, the CDR3 is TGTGCCAGCAGTGGCCGGGACAGCTACGAGCAGTACTTC. The rearrangement joins TRBV28 to TRBJ2-7; 7 bases match TRBD1. This CDR3 contains 13 residues. The germline gives CDR1 MDHEN, CDR2 SYDVKM. The V gene end was trimmed by 5 bases and the J gene end by 3 bases; junction bases not matched to a gene: 4.

The gene calls are TRBV20-1 and TRBJ2-1, with a tentative D call TRBD1 (5 bases). Germline CDR1 is DFQATT and CDR2 is SNEGSKA (reference sequence). The length of the CDR3 is 15 residues. Trimming took off 3 bases at V and 6 bases at J, with 18 bases between the two ends. The CDR3 region is CSARPLSVRGNEQFF. The CDR3 nucleotides read TGCAGTGCTAGGCCCCTCTCGGTAAGGGGCAATGAGCAGTTCTTC.

This chain links TRBV4-1 with TRBJ2-7; TRBD2 matches 7 bases. The CDR3 consists of 15 residues. The germline gives CDR1 MGHRA, CDR2 YSYEKL. The V segment lost 4 bases and the J segment 6 bases; nucleotides outside the gene matches: 12. CDR3 coding DNA: TGCGCCAGCAGCCTCCATCAGGGAGGGCCTGTCGAGCAGTACTTC. It specifies CASSLHQGGPVEQYF.

The rearrangement links TRBV14 to TRBJ2-1; 14 nucleotides agree with TRBD2. The trim removed 4 bases at V and 9 bases at J, leaving 8 bases unmatched. Germline-derived CDR1 and CDR2 are SGHDN and FVKESK. The CDR3 sequence is 16 residues long. CDR3 sequence: CASSLRTSGRYGEQFF. The CDR3 DNA reads TGTGCCAGCAGCCTTAGGACTAGCGGGAGGTACGGTGAGCAGTTCTTC.

The rearrangement joins TRBV11-3 to TRBJ1-2, with 12 bases aligning to TRBD1. The CDR3 extends over 14 amino acids. Germline V gene lookup returns CDR1 SGHNT and CDR2 YENEEA. The junction had 6 bases not matched to a gene; V was cut back by 5 bases and J by 8 bases. The DNA of the CDR3 is TGTGCCAGCAGCCCGGGACAGGGGGCGGGAGGCTACACCTTC. Translation: CASSPGQGAGGYTF.

This clonotype was seen a single time. The V call is TRBV28, the J call TRBJ1-1; tentative D call: TRBD1 (6 bases). This CDR3 spans 15 amino acids. Trimming cost V 5 bases and J 0 bases, with 13 bases left between them. Per germline, CDR1 MDHEN and CDR2 SYDVKM. The CDR3 region is CASSTRTDLNTEAFF. The CDR3 DNA reads TGTGCCAGCAGTACTAGGACAGACTTGAACACTGAAGCTTTCTTT.

The V gene is TRBV5-6, the J gene TRBJ2-1, with TRBD2 as a possible D gene (6 bases). V lost 0 bases and J 8 bases, leaving 9 bases between the germline ends. Germline CDR1 reads SGHDT; CDR2 reads YYEEEE. The CDR3 loop spans 13 amino acids. For the CDR3, the DNA is TGTGCCAGCAGCTTGGGAGCTAGCGATGAGCAGTTCTTC. Translating gives CASSLGASDEQFF.

This clonotype was seen once. The gene calls are TRBV15 and TRBJ2-1; TRBD2 matches 12 bases. CDR1 LNHNV and CDR2 YYDKDF come from the germline V gene (reference sequence). The trim removed 4 bases at V and 4 bases at J, leaving 2 bases unmatched. This CDR3 region has 15 residues. CDR3 nucleotides: TGTGCCACCAGCACGGGACTAGCGGGTTACAATGAGCAGTTCTTC. This encodes CATSTGLAGYNEQFF.

V is TRBV6-5 and J is TRBJ2-5, with TRBD1 matching over 8 bases. The CDR3 loop spans 14 amino acids. V was clipped by 6 bases and J by 2 bases; unmatched bases: 5. Per germline, CDR1 MNHEY and CDR2 SVGAGI. The CDR3 spells CASRRQGPQETQYF. CDR3 sequence (DNA): TGTGCCAGCAGACGACAGGGGCCACAAGAGACCCAGTACTTC.

The V and J genes are TRBV19 and TRBJ2-1, with 10 nucleotides matching TRBD2. The germline V gene encodes CDR1 LNHDA and CDR2 SQIVND (reference sequence). The CDR3 extends over 16 amino acids. V shed 3 bases, J shed 6 bases, and the junction held 8 bases outside the gene matches. CDR3 in DNA: TGTGCCAGTAGTATGCTAGCGGGAGCGGTTGGCAATGAGCAGTTCTTC. Residues: CASSMLAGAVGNEQFF.

This clonotype has just one count. The CDR3 reads CASGPARTTDTQYF. CDR3 sequence (DNA): TGTGCCAGCGGACCTGCGCGGACCACAGATACGCAGTATTTT. The rearrangement links TRBV25-1 to TRBJ2-3; D unresolved. V was trimmed by 8 bases and J by 2 bases, leaving 14 bases between them. This CDR3 region has 14 residues. CDR1 and CDR2 from the germline V gene are MGHDK and SYGVNS.

The V gene is TRBV6-5, the J gene TRBJ1-2; TRBD1 agrees at 9 bases. Germline V gene sequence: CDR1 MNHEY, CDR2 SVGAGI. V lost 0 bases and J lost 5; bases outside the gene matches: 10. The CDR3 runs to 17 residues. This CDR3 reads CASSYSDGTGFYYGYTF. The CDR3 DNA is TGTGCCAGCAGTTACTCAGACGGGACAGGGTTTTATTATGGCTACACCTTC.

V gene TRBV20-1 combines with J gene TRBJ2-5; tentative D call: TRBD1 (5 bases). Trimming took off 0 bases at V and 7 bases at J, with 12 bases between the two ends. The CDR3 runs 13 residues. Looked up from germline, CDR1 is DFQATT and CDR2 is SNEGSKA (reference sequence). The CDR3, as DNA: TGCAGTGCTAGAGAAACTTCTCAGGGGACCCAGTACTTC. Its protein is CSARETSQGTQYF.

The rearrangement links TRBV4-1 to TRBJ2-7; 14 positions agree with TRBD2. The CDR3 covers 16 residues. CDR1 is MGHRA and CDR2 is YSYEKL in the germline V gene. V lost 3 bases and J lost 5; bases outside the gene matches: 6. CDR3: CASSQRLAGGLDEQYF. The CDR3 DNA is TGCGCCAGCAGCCAGAGACTAGCGGGAGGGTTAGACGAGCAGTACTTC.

This rearrangement joins TRBV7-8 to TRBJ1-2, with TRBD1 matching 7 bases. The CDR3 runs to 12 residues. Per the germline V gene, CDR1 is SGHVS and CDR2 is FQNEAQ. With V trimmed by 4 bases and J by 8 bases, 4 bases remained unmatched. The CDR3 DNA reads TGTGCCAGCAGCTCGACAGGGTCCGGCTACACCTTC. This encodes CASSSTGSGYTF.

The genes are TRBV5-6 and TRBJ1-5; 7 nucleotides align to TRBD1. This CDR3 is built from 14 residues. Looked up from germline, CDR1 is SGHDT and CDR2 is YYEEEE. Trimming took 4 bases from V and 4 from J; bases not matched to a gene: 5. The chain's CDR3 is CASSGGTANQPQHF. The CDR3 coding sequence is TGTGCCAGCAGCGGCGGGACAGCGAATCAGCCCCAGCATTTT.

The chain recombines TRBV10-3 with TRBJ2-5, with 13 bases aligning to TRBD2. J lost 5 bases, V lost 10 bases, and 10 bases had no gene match. CDR1 and CDR2 from the germline V gene are ENHRY and SYGVKD. The CDR3 contains 15 residues. DNA for the CDR3: TGTGCCACACGGACTAGCGGGAGCATGTGGGAGACCCAGTACTTC. It encodes CATRTSGSMWETQYF.

The V call is TRBV14, the J call TRBJ2-1; possibly TRBD1 for D (5 bases). The CDR3 has 16 amino acids. The ends were cut back, 0 bases at V and 4 bases at J, with 13 bases in the middle. Germline loops: CDR1 SGHDN, CDR2 FVKESK. The CDR3 protein is CASSQDLGARYNEQFF. The CDR3 nucleotides are TGTGCCAGCAGCCAAGACCTTGGGGCCCGGTACAATGAGCAGTTCTTC.